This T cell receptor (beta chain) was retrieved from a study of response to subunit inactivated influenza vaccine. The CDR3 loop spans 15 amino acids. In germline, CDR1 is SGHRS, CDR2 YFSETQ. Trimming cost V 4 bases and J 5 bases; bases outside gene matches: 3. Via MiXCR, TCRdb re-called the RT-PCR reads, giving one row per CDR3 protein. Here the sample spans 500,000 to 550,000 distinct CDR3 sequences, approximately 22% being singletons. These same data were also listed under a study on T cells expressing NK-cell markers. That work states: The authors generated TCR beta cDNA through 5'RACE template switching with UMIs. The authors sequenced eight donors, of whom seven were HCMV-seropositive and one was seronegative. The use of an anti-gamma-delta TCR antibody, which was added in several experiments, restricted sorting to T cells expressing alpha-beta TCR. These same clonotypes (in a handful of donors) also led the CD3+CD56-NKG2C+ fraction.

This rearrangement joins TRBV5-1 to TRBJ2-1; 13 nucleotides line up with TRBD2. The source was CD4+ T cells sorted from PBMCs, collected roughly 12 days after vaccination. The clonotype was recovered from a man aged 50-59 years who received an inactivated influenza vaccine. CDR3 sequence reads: CASSTSGRADNEQFF. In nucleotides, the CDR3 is TGCGCCAGCAGCACTAGCGGGAGGGCCGACAATGAGCAGTTCTTC.